The source of this T cell receptor (beta chain) is a study of T cell repertoires in cytomegalovirus infection. Study details: CMV infection plus the matching HLA type was flagged by public TCR beta signatures.

TCRdb reprocessed the reads via MiXCR and lists one record per CDR3 protein. Altogether around 210,000 distinct CDR3 sequences are present, about 5.9% being singletons, with the ten largest covering about 6%. Notes on the study in general: Identification of carriers of CMV plus the relevant HLA was performed using cumulative public TCR beta family frequency. It was HLA-C-restricted CMV-specific TCR beta clonotypes that dominated the response ex vivo.

As to this clonotype: Its antigen is still unknown.

V shed 6 bases and J shed 6 bases, with 9 bases lying between them. The germline gives CDR1 LGHNT, CDR2 FRNRAP. The CDR3 has 12 residues. This chain uses TRBV12-5 with TRBJ2-1; TRBD1 is a possible D gene (5 bases). The sequencing input was PBMCs. The TCR originated in a human donor in good health (CMV status not recorded). Some clones in this sample may be carry-over from other donors' samples. CDR3 residues: CASGDQGNEQFF. In nucleotides, the CDR3 is TGTGCTAGTGGGGATCAGGGCAATGAGCAGTTCTTC.